Sequencing of this T cell receptor beta chain was carried out in a study of identical twins' blood T cells. Study background: About 50 million reads came from around twelve libraries, six alpha, six beta.

Likely shared infections and vaccines: all three twin pairs were reared together. One entry per CDR3 protein results from TCRdb running MiXCR on the 5' RACE reads. Of hundreds of thousands of distinct CDR3 sequences listed, about 28% are singletons. A note on this clonotype: At one of its ends the junction is not consistent with the germline gene, which may arise from a read error.

Germline V gene lookup returns CDR1 MNHEY and CDR2 SVGAGI. CDR3 length equals 15 residues. The TCR originated in a woman between 18 and 49 years old in good health. V is TRBV6-5 and J is TRBJ1-1, with 7 nucleotides matching TRBD1. Sequenced material: PBMCs. The CDR3 DNA sequence: TGTGCCAGCAGCCCCTACAGGGGAATGAACACTGAAGCTTTATTT. Translating gives CASSPYRGMNTEALF.